This TCR beta chain originates from a study of TIL therapy for anti-PD-1-resistant metastatic lung cancer. Study context: Median patient age was 54, ranging roughly 38-75 years. Most patients had lung adenocarcinoma; a handful of tumors were EGFR-mutant, two ALK-rearranged; half smoked currently or formerly.

The CDR3 has 13 residues. The ends were cut back, 1 base at V and 4 bases at J, with 7 bases in the middle. From germline, CDR1 is SGHVS and CDR2 FQNEAQ. Sequencing used immunoSEQ v3. The assay was immunoSEQ multiplex PCR, and TCRdb's table has in-frame clones only and misses some. The data contain roughly 28,000 clones, about 63% of them singletons. Time point of the sample: pre-treatment sample, taken before nivolumab and TIL therapy. Tumor tissue came from excised metastases, mostly pleural nodules or supraclavicular lymph nodes. Enrollment ran from October 2017 to January 2020. With respect to this clone: The antigen is not known.

Overall study results and limits: The cohort had more treatment-naive, never-smoker and oncogene-addicted patients than typical.

This chain uses TRBV7-8 with TRBJ1-2, with no clear D. The sequence derives from a woman aged 30 to 85 with non-small cell lung cancer. The input for sequencing was tumor tissue, taken at baseline. The CDR3 sequence is CASSLDRSYGYTF. DNA of the CDR3: TGTGCCAGCAGCTTAGATAGGAGCTATGGCTACACCTTC.